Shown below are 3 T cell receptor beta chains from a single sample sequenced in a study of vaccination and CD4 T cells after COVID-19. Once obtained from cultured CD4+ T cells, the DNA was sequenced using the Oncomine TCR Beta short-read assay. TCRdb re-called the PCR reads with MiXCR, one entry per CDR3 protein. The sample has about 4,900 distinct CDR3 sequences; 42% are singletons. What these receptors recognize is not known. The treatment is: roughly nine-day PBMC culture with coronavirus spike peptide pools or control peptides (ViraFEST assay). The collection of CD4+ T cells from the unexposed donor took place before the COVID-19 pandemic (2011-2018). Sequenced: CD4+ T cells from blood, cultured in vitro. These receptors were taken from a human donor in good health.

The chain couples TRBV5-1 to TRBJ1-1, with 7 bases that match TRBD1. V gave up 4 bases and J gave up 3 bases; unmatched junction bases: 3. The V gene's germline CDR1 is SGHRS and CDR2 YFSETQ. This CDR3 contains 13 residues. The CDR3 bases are TGCGCCAGCAGCATAGGACAGGACACTGAAGCTTTCTTT. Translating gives CASSIGQDTEAFF.

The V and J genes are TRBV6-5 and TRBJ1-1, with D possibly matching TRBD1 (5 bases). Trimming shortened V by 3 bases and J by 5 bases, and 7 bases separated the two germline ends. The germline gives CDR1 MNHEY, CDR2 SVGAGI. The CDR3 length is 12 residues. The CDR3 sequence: CASSYEGTEAFF. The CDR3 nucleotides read TGTGCCAGCAGTTATGAGGGGACTGAAGCTTTCTTT.

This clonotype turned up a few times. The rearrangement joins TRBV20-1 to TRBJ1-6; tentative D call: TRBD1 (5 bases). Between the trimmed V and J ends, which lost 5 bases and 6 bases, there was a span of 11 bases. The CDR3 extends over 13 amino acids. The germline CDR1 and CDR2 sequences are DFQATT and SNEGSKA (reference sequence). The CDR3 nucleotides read TGCAGTGCTCCAGGGACGGTTAATTCACCCCTCCACTTT. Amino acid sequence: CSAPGTVNSPLHF.